The 21 T cell receptor beta chains below all came from one sample that was sequenced in a study of identical twins. TCRdb analysed the 5' RACE reads with MiXCR anew, one entry per CDR3 protein. The data contain 640,000 or so distinct CDR3 sequences, 5.5% to 7.5% of them singletons. The sample taken for sequencing was naive T cells sorted from blood. The receptors were gathered from a man in his late teens or twenties in good health.

The chain recombines TRBV5-1 with TRBJ2-3, with 9 positions matching TRBD1. The CDR3 contains 17 residues. The J segment lost 2 bases and the V segment lost 2 bases, leaving 9 bases of the junction unmatched. Germline V lookup: CDR1 SGHRS, CDR2 YFSETQ. The CDR3 reads CASSFPIGTGHTDTQYF. The CDR3 region has the DNA TGCGCCAGCAGCTTTCCAATAGGGACAGGGCACACAGATACGCAGTATTTT.

This clonotype was found a few times. The CDR3 bases are TGTGCCAGCAGCCCTCCTCGAGCTTCCGGGGAGCTGTTTTTT. Its translation: CASSPPRASGELFF. This chain uses TRBV5-4 with TRBJ2-2, with D unresolved. V lost 4 bases and J lost 6, with 13 bases in between. Germline assignment: CDR1 SGHNT and CDR2 YYREEE (reference sequence). The CDR3 contains 14 residues.

This clonotype was seen many times. The chain has TRBV3-1 and TRBJ2-7; no firm D call. V lost 1 base and J 7 bases, leaving 11 bases between the germline ends. The CDR3 loop spans 13 amino acids. Germline values: CDR1 LGHDT, CDR2 YNNKEL (reference sequence). The CDR3 here is CASSQGSVEEQYV. The CDR3 nucleotides read TGTGCCAGCAGCCAAGGATCCGTCGAAGAGCAGTACGTC.

This clonotype was seen a handful of times. The V call is TRBV29-1, the J call TRBJ1-2; a possible D gene is TRBD1 (6 bases). Trimming stripped 7 bases from V and 4 bases from J, with 19 bases between. Germline V CDR1 and CDR2: SQVTM, ANQGSEA. This CDR3 region has 14 residues. This chain's CDR3 is CSAPKLTGPYGYTF. CDR3 nucleotides: TGCAGCGCGCCCAAGTTGACAGGCCCCTATGGCTACACCTTC.

This clonotype was observed at least ten times. The V gene is TRBV11-3, the J gene TRBJ2-1; no clear D gene. Trimming removed 1 base at V and 16 bases at J, with 14 bases between. The CDR3 consists of 12 residues. Germline lookup yields CDR1 SGHNT and CDR2 YENEEA. The CDR3 here is CASSLVPADVFF. In DNA, the CDR3 is TGTGCCAGCAGCTTAGTTCCCGCCGACGTTTTCTTC. Full variable domain (remainder filled in from reference TRBV11-3 and TRBJ2-1): EAGVVQSPRYKIIEKKQPVAFWCNPISGHNTLYWYLQNLGQGPELLIRYENEEAVDDSQLPKDRFSAERLKGVDSTLKIQPAELGDSAVYLCASSLVPADVFFGPGTRLTVL.

This clonotype has ten or more counts. The chain employs TRBV4-3 and TRBJ2-3; D unresolved. Germline CDR1 reads LGHNA; CDR2 reads YSLEER. V was pared by 8 bases and J by 1 base, with 10 bases between. CDR3 length: 13 residues. For the CDR3, the DNA is TGCGCCAGCCAGGAGCATGGCACAGATACGCAGTATTTT. Translating gives CASQEHGTDTQYF.

The chain is built from TRBV6-5 and TRBJ2-1; 11 bases align to TRBD2. The J segment lost 4 bases and the V segment lost 2 bases, leaving 10 bases of the junction unmatched. The CDR3 extends over 18 amino acids. From germline, CDR1 is MNHEY and CDR2 SVGAGI. CDR3: CASSYLRPGTSGYNEQFF. In DNA form, the CDR3 reads TGTGCCAGCAGTTACCTACGACCCGGGACTAGCGGTTACAATGAGCAGTTCTTC.

The chain carries TRBV20-1 and TRBJ2-5; D not resolved. With 1 base removed from V and 4 bases from J, the gap between germline ends came to 10 bases. The CDR3 length is 13 residues. Germline V lookup: CDR1 DFQATT, CDR2 SNEGSKA (reference sequence). This CDR3 reads CSARGLDAETQYF. CDR3 coding DNA: TGCAGTGCTAGAGGACTGGACGCAGAGACCCAGTACTTC.

This clonotype was picked up a small number of times. The genes are TRBV9 and TRBJ1-1, with 10 bases aligning to TRBD1. Germline CDR1 and CDR2: SGDLS and YYNGEE. The CDR3 spans 17 residues. V lost 4 bases to trimming and J lost 4 bases; unmatched junction nucleotides: 13. The CDR3 protein is CASSPNDRGLSRTEAFF. The CDR3 DNA reads TGTGCCAGCAGCCCCAACGACAGGGGGCTCTCACGCACTGAAGCTTTCTTT.

This clonotype was counted a few times. The chain uses TRBV19 and TRBJ2-1, with a tentative D call TRBD2 (5 bases). The length of the CDR3 is 14 residues. The germline gives CDR1 LNHDA, CDR2 SQIVND (reference sequence). Trimming removed 0 bases from V and 6 bases from J, with 9 bases in between. The CDR3 reads CASSIDWLANEQFF. The DNA of the CDR3 is TGTGCCAGTAGTATAGATTGGCTAGCCAATGAGCAGTTCTTC.

At least ten counts were recorded for this clonotype. CDR3: CASSFPGVREQFF. The CDR3 DNA follows: TGTGCCAGCAGCTTTCCGGGAGTACGTGAGCAGTTCTTC. This chain joins TRBV7-2 and TRBJ2-1, with a tentative D call TRBD2 (6 bases). V was cut by 3 bases and J by 9 bases, with 12 bases left in between. The CDR3 covers 13 residues. Per germline, CDR1 SGHTA and CDR2 FQGNSA.

This clonotype occurred many times. The chain links TRBV5-6 to TRBJ2-1; D gene unclear. Between the trimmed V and J ends, which lost 6 bases and 0 bases, there was a span of 22 bases. The CDR3 spans 18 residues. CDR1 is SGHDT, CDR2 YYEEEE, per germline. CDR3 nucleotide sequence: TGTGCCAGCACCATCATGCCCCCCTCGTTGAGCTCCTACAATGAGCAGTTCTTC. Residues: CASTIMPPSLSSYNEQFF.

This clonotype has a count of ten or more. The chain has TRBV10-3 and TRBJ2-1; 7 bases match TRBD2. CDR3 size: 15 residues. Trimming at V came to 7 bases and at J to 4 bases, leaving 10 bases not matched to a gene. The germline V gene has CDR1 ENHRY and CDR2 SYGVKD. Here the CDR3 reads CAITSRLARYNEQFF. Written as DNA, the CDR3 is TGTGCCATCACTTCTCGACTAGCCCGATACAATGAGCAGTTCTTC.

This clonotype was detected a few times. This chain uses TRBV28 with TRBJ1-1; 10 bases are shared with TRBD1. With V trimmed by 8 bases and J by 5 bases, 11 bases remained unmatched. Germline V gene sequence: CDR1 MDHEN, CDR2 SYDVKM. This CDR3 is built from 15 residues. The CDR3 protein is CASGLGTGDRTEAFF. Written as DNA, the CDR3 is TGTGCCAGCGGACTAGGGACAGGGGATAGGACTGAAGCTTTCTTT.

Many counts were recorded for this clonotype. V gene TRBV9 combines with J gene TRBJ2-5, with a tentative D call TRBD2 (6 bases). This CDR3 contains 13 residues. Between the trimmed V and J ends, which lost 3 bases and 2 bases, there was a span of 8 bases. Germline V gives CDR1 SGDLS, CDR2 YYNGEE. For the CDR3, the DNA is TGTGCCAGCAGCGGGGGGGAGCAAGAGACCCAGTACTTC. Residues: CASSGGEQETQYF.

This chain joins TRBV18 and TRBJ1-1; 8 positions agree with TRBD1. Trimming at V came to 5 bases and at J to 2 bases, leaving 7 bases not matched to a gene. This CDR3 has 15 residues. Germline loops: CDR1 KGHSH, CDR2 LQKENI. In DNA, the CDR3 is TGTGCCAGCTCATCCGGGACAGGAACAAACACTGAAGCTTTCTTT. Its protein is CASSSGTGTNTEAFF.

This clonotype occurred many times. The chain employs TRBV29-1 and TRBJ1-2; TRBD1 matches 7 bases. The CDR3 is 12 residues long. The V gene's germline CDR1 is SQVTM and CDR2 ANQGSEA. The trim removed 7 bases at V and 4 bases at J, leaving 6 bases unmatched. The CDR3 nucleotides are TGCAGCGCCAACCAGGGGGTCTATGGCTACACCTTC. This gives the protein CSANQGVYGYTF.

This clonotype appeared many times. The genes are TRBV5-1 and TRBJ2-1; D is tentatively TRBD1 or TRBD2 (5 bases each). The germline V gene has CDR1 SGHRS and CDR2 YFSETQ. Trimming stripped 3 bases from V and 6 bases from J, with 13 bases between. The CDR3 has 14 residues. CDR3 in DNA: TGCGCCAGCAGCTCTACGAGGGGTGGCAATGAGCAGTTCTTC. Amino acids: CASSSTRGGNEQFF.

The chain couples TRBV5-1 to TRBJ2-7; the match to TRBD1 covers 8 bases. CDR1 is SGHRS, CDR2 YFSETQ, per germline. J was trimmed by 9 bases and V by 5 bases; bases with no gene match: 7. CDR3 size: 12 residues. The CDR3 loop is CASSSTGERQYF. CDR3 DNA sequence: TGCGCCAGCAGTTCGACAGGGGAACGGCAGTACTTC. The complete variable domain, with remaining parts taken from reference TRBV5-1 and TRBJ2-7, reads KAGVTQTPRYLIKTRGQQVTLSCSPISGHRSVSWYQQTPGQGLQFLFEYFSETQRNKGNFPGRFSGRQFSNSRSEMNVSTLELGDSALYLCASSSTGERQYFGPGTRLTVT.

In this sample, this clonotype turned up many times. This chain's CDR3 is CASSYSMVGGETQYF. The DNA for the CDR3 is TGTGCCAGCAGTTACTCGATGGTGGGAGGAGAGACCCAGTACTTC. The chain uses TRBV6-2 or TRBV6-3 and TRBJ2-5; TRBD2 is a possible D gene (6 bases). V shed 0 bases and J shed 4 bases, with 12 bases lying between them. Germline CDR1 MNHEY, CDR2 SVGEGT. This CDR3 is 15 amino acids long.

The table lists this clonotype with many counts. The rearrangement uses TRBV5-1 and TRBJ2-7, with unresolved D. Germline V gene sequence: CDR1 SGHRS, CDR2 YFSETQ. CDR3 length equals 12 residues. V dropped 4 bases and J dropped 3 bases, with 8 bases sitting between them. In DNA, the CDR3 is TGCGCCAGCAGCGTACAGAACTACGAGCAGTACTTC. Translated, it gives CASSVQNYEQYF.